One and the same sample provided the 21 T cell receptor beta chains below, sequenced in a study of chemoradiotherapy in HPV16-positive cancers. The repertoire was sequenced with immunoSEQ multiplex PCR; TCRdb's copy has only in-frame clones and lacks some. The table includes under 20,000 clones, 79% detected once. Sampling was carried out from a patient who underwent chemoradiotherapy. These receptors all stem from a human donor with HPV-associated anogenital cancer.

This chain uses TRBV2 with TRBJ1-5; D call uncertain. Trimming left V 5 bases short and J 3 bases short, with 8 bases between. The CDR3 is made up of 13 amino acids. CDR1 and CDR2 (germline): SNHLY, FYNNEI. The CDR3 loop reads CASSWQTNQPQHF. The CDR3 DNA reads as TGTGCCAGCAGTTGGCAGACCAATCAGCCCCAGCATTTT.

Comment on this clone: One end of the junction varies from germline; a read error may be responsible. This rearrangement joins TRBV7-7 to TRBJ2-3; 9 nucleotides agree with TRBD1. Germline values: CDR1 SSHAT, CDR2 FNYEAQ (reference sequence). This CDR3 spans 15 amino acids. The CDR3 DNA follows: TGTGCTAGCAGCTTAAGCACAGGGGGCATAGATACGCAGTATTTT. It is translated as CASSLSTGGIDTQYF.

V is TRBV29-1 and J is TRBJ2-5, with 10 bases identical to TRBD2. Trimming at V came to 4 bases and at J to 1 base, leaving 6 bases not matched to a gene. Germline V gives CDR1 SQVTM, CDR2 ANQGSEA. The CDR3 length is 15 residues. The CDR3 coding sequence is TGCAGCGTTGGGGCTAGCGGGGGTTTCCAAGAGACCCAGTACTTC. Protein: CSVGASGGFQETQYF.

V gene TRBV6-4 combines with J gene TRBJ2-2; 12 positions agree with TRBD1. Germline V gene data show CDR1 as MRHNA and CDR2 as SNTAGT. CDR3 length equals 19 residues. V shed 8 bases and J 1 base; nucleotides not matched to a gene: 14. The CDR3 DNA follows: TGTGCCAGCCCCACTTCGAGGGACAGGGGGCTGATGAACACCGGGGAGCTGTTTTTT. Its protein is CASPTSRDRGLMNTGELFF.

This clone was found a few times. V is TRBV27 and J is TRBJ1-1; D gene uncertain. V was cut by 4 bases and J by 1 base, with 7 bases left in between. Germline V CDR1 and CDR2: MNHEY, SMNVEV (reference sequence). The CDR3 contains 13 residues. The CDR3, as DNA: TGTGCCAGCAGTTCCTCACAGAACACTGAAGCTTTCTTT. Encoded protein: CASSSSQNTEAFF.

The V call is TRBV6-6, the J call TRBJ1-2; D is ambiguous. CDR3 size: 14 residues. The V and J ends lost 7 bases and 1 base respectively, with 13 bases between them. Germline V gene sequence: CDR1 MNHNY, CDR2 SVGAGI (reference sequence). For the CDR3, the DNA is TGTGCCAGCAACACCCCCGCGGGTAACTATGGCTACACCTTC. Its translation is CASNTPAGNYGYTF.

The chain recombines TRBV5-5 with TRBJ2-7; D is ambiguous. Germline CDR1 SGHKS, CDR2 YYEKEE (reference sequence). The CDR3 covers 16 residues. The ends were cut back, 4 bases at V and 3 bases at J, with 20 bases in the middle. Written as DNA, the CDR3 is TGTGCCAGCAGCCAATCTTTACTCGAATTGAGCTACGAGCAGTACTTC. Encoded protein: CASSQSLLELSYEQYF.

The chain recombines TRBV2 with TRBJ2-5; D possibly corresponds to TRBD2 (6 bases). The CDR3 contains 15 residues. CDR1 is SNHLY, CDR2 FYNNEI, per germline. Trimming removed 2 bases at V and 5 bases at J, with 15 bases between. The chain's CDR3 is CASSELEGSGETQYF. In nucleotides, the CDR3 is TGTGCCAGCAGTGAACTGGAGGGGTCGGGGGAGACCCAGTACTTC. The variable domain in full, completed from reference TRBV2 and TRBJ2-5, reads EPEVTQTPSHQVTQMGQEVILRCVPISNHLYFYWYRQILGQKVEFLVSFYNNEISEKSEIFDDQFSVERPDGSNFTLKIRSTKLEDSAMYFCASSELEGSGETQYFGPGTRLLVL.

The CDR3 coding sequence is TGTGCCAGCAGTTTCCAGGGGAGGTACTATGGCTACACCTTC. This encodes CASSFQGRYYGYTF. The rearrangement links TRBV28 to TRBJ1-2; TRBD1 is a possible D gene (6 bases). The germline gives CDR1 MDHEN, CDR2 SYDVKM. The CDR3 sequence is 14 residues long. V lost 3 bases to trimming and J lost 3 bases, with 11 bases between them.

The genes are TRBV6-6 and TRBJ2-2; 8 nucleotides match TRBD1. V dropped 6 bases and J dropped 5; count of bases not matched to a gene: 5. The CDR3 is 14 residues long. CDR1 and CDR2 (germline): MNHNY, SVGAGI (reference sequence). The CDR3 sequence: CASRGQGKTGELFF. CDR3 coding DNA: TGTGCCAGCAGAGGACAGGGTAAAACCGGGGAGCTGTTTTTT.

V and J are TRBV19 and TRBJ2-7; no definite D call. CDR1 is LNHDA and CDR2 is SQIVND in the germline V gene (reference sequence). Trimming took 0 bases from V and 3 from J, leaving 6 bases between them. There are 13 residues in the CDR3. The CDR3 sequence is CASSIDPSYEQYF. The CDR3 region has the DNA TGTGCCAGTAGTATAGATCCCAGCTACGAGCAGTACTTC.

This chain connects TRBV9 to TRBJ1-1; D might be TRBD1 (6 bases). This CDR3 contains 15 residues. Looked up from germline, CDR1 is SGDLS and CDR2 is YYNGEE. V was shortened by 4 bases and J by 0 bases, with 13 bases between the two germline ends. The CDR3 protein is CASSSTGNLNTEAFF. The CDR3 DNA reads TGTGCCAGCAGCTCCACAGGGAATTTGAACACTGAAGCTTTCTTT.

The chain combines TRBV28 with TRBJ1-1; D is ambiguous. V was cut by 5 bases and J by 1 base, with 17 bases left in between. Germline V CDR1 and CDR2: MDHEN, SYDVKM. The CDR3 is 16 amino acids. In DNA form, the CDR3 reads TGTGCCAGCAGTCCCTCCCAAAGGCGGGGGAACACTGAAGCTTTCTTT. Translation gives CASSPSQRRGNTEAFF.

The V gene is TRBV6-5, the J gene TRBJ2-3; a possible D gene is TRBD2 (6 bases). The CDR3 length is 14 residues. Germline loops: CDR1 MNHEY, CDR2 SVGAGI. The V end was cut by 2 bases, the J end by 5 bases, with 11 bases between. The CDR3: CASSYGRRGDTQYF. Here the CDR3 DNA reads TGTGCCAGCAGTTACGGAAGGAGGGGAGATACGCAGTATTTT.

The V and J genes are TRBV2 and TRBJ2-7; tentatively, D is TRBD1 (6 bases). CDR3 length: 12 amino acids. V dropped 9 bases and J dropped 0 bases, with 9 bases sitting between them. Germline V gene lookup returns CDR1 SNHLY and CDR2 FYNNEI. CDR3 loop: CARGQSSYEQYF. The DNA for the CDR3 is TGTGCCAGAGGACAGAGCTCCTACGAGCAGTACTTC.

V and J are TRBV29-1 and TRBJ2-7, with 8 bases that match TRBD1. Germline V CDR1 and CDR2: SQVTM, ANQGSEA. Trimming took 6 bases from V and 1 from J; bases not matched to a gene: 2. There are 12 residues in the CDR3. The CDR3 DNA is TGCAGCGTGGGGACAGGATCCTACGAGCAGTACTTC. Protein: CSVGTGSYEQYF.

A few counts support this clone. V is TRBV7-3 and J is TRBJ1-1; D gene ambiguous. The CDR3 is 15 residues long. Trimming stripped 5 bases from V and 5 bases from J, with 18 bases between. Germline CDR1 SGHTA, CDR2 FQGTGA. CDR3 amino acids: CASSITPGRATEAFF. Here the CDR3 DNA reads TGTGCCAGCAGCATTACCCCCGGGAGGGCGACTGAAGCTTTCTTT.

The genes are TRBV28 and TRBJ2-5; D remains unclear. This CDR3 spans 12 amino acids. Trimming took 4 bases from V and 6 from J, leaving 9 bases between them. Germline V gene lookup returns CDR1 MDHEN and CDR2 SYDVKM. The CDR3 DNA is TGTGCCAGCAGTTCGTCATTAAAGACCCAGTACTTC. Amino acids: CASSSSLKTQYF.

V and J are TRBV4-2 and TRBJ2-1; tentatively, D is TRBD1 or TRBD2 (6 bases each). Trimming took off 0 bases at V and 0 bases at J, with 15 bases between the two ends. The CDR3 extends over 18 amino acids. Germline V gene sequence: CDR1 LGHNA, CDR2 YNFKEQ. The CDR3 is CASSQDGKGGYSYNEQFF. Written as DNA, the CDR3 is TGTGCCAGCAGCCAAGATGGTAAGGGGGGCTACTCCTACAATGAGCAGTTCTTC.

The chain joins TRBV10-3 to TRBJ1-2; 7 bases map to TRBD1. V lost 9 bases and J lost 3; bases outside the gene matches: 16. In germline, CDR1 is ENHRY, CDR2 SYGVKD. This CDR3 region has 16 residues. CDR3: CAITRDSEGTYYGYTF. The CDR3 bases are TGTGCCATAACCCGGGACAGCGAAGGGACCTACTATGGCTACACCTTC.

The chain carries TRBV14 and TRBJ2-1; 8 bases are shared with TRBD2. The V and J ends lost 0 bases and 1 base, in that order; junction bases with no gene match: 2. Germline V gene lookup returns CDR1 SGHDN and CDR2 FVKESK. The CDR3 covers 16 residues. CDR3 region: CASSQESGSSYNEQFF. CDR3 bases: TGTGCCAGCAGCCAAGAAAGCGGGAGTTCCTACAATGAGCAGTTCTTC. The whole variable domain, filled in from reference TRBV14 and TRBJ2-1, reads EAGVTQFPSHSVIEKGQTVTLRCDPISGHDNLYWYRRVMGKEIKFLLHFVKESKQDESGMPNNRFLAERTGGTYSTLKVQPAELEDSGVYFCASSQESGSSYNEQFFGPGTRLTVL.